The source of this T cell receptor (beta chain) is a study of shared T cell receptors in the human thymus. Clones were sequenced by immunoSEQ multiplex PCR, and TCRdb holds only the in-frame ones, with some missing. The sample carries hundreds of thousands of clones, more than 75% recorded once. V lost 3 bases, J lost 2 bases, and 5 bases stayed unmatched. The germline CDR1 and CDR2 sequences are MNHEY and SMNVEV (reference sequence). CDR3 length: 15 amino acids. Another study also made use of these data, one on human thymus T cells.

The sample consisted of thymocytes. This sequence was found in a boy younger than two with a congenital heart defect. The chain links TRBV27 to TRBJ2-7; 9 bases align to TRBD2. In DNA form, the CDR3 reads TGTGCCAGCAGTTTTAGCGGGGGAACCCCCTACGAGCAGTACTTC. As protein: CASSFSGGTPYEQYF.